These 27 T cell receptor beta chains originate from one sample sequenced in a study of shared clonotypes between healthy human individuals. The repertoire was sequenced with immunoSEQ multiplex PCR; TCRdb's copy has only in-frame clones and lacks some. The table lists millions of clones, over 85% of them singletons. CD45RO negativity and positive selection for CCR7 defined naive CD8 cells, a population that excluded terminally differentiated effector memory CD45RA+ cells. Input material: naive CD8+ T cells sorted from blood. These receptors were obtained from a young man in good health.

V is TRBV7-9 and J is TRBJ1-5, with D uncertain. The CDR3 runs to 14 residues. The germline V gene has CDR1 SEHNR and CDR2 FQNEAQ (reference sequence). The V gene lost 0 bases and the J gene lost 5 bases, with 8 bases spanning the gap. Here the CDR3 reads CASSLAAADQPQHF. The CDR3 DNA is TGTGCCAGCAGCTTAGCGGCCGCGGATCAGCCCCAGCATTTT.

The genes are TRBV30 and TRBJ1-1; 7 bases fit TRBD1. V shed 4 bases, J shed 4 bases, and the junction held 15 bases outside the gene matches. The CDR3 runs to 16 residues. Germline V gene lookup returns CDR1 GTSNPN and CDR2 SVGIG (reference sequence). CDR3 in amino acids: CAWTTIPGGSSTEAFF. CDR3 coding DNA: TGTGCCTGGACCACCATCCCAGGGGGTAGCAGCACTGAAGCTTTCTTT.

The V and J genes are TRBV13 and TRBJ1-2, with D possibly TRBD1 on 6 matching bases. Looked up from germline, CDR1 is PRHDT and CDR2 is FYEKMQ (reference sequence). V lost 5 bases and J lost 5, with 21 bases in between. CDR3 length equals 16 residues. CDR3 nucleotides: TGTGCCAGCAGCCTGGGGGAGGGGGGCTGGTCGTATGGCTACACCTTC. Its translation: CASSLGEGGWSYGYTF. Looking up the rest from reference TRBV13 and TRBJ1-2 gives the full variable domain: AAGVIQSPRHLIKEKRETATLKCYPIPRHDTVYWYQQGPGQDPQFLISFYEKMQSDKGSIPDRFSAQQFSDYHSELNMSSLELGDSALYFCASSLGEGGWSYGYTFGSGTRLTVV.

The chain has TRBV7-9 and TRBJ2-1; 11 nucleotides align to TRBD1. The V gene's germline CDR1 is SEHNR and CDR2 FQNEAQ (reference sequence). V lost 5 bases, J lost 2 bases, and 11 bases stayed unmatched. This CDR3 region has 18 residues. CDR3 region: CASSNGQGARLTYNEQFF. CDR3 DNA: TGTGCCAGCAGCAACGGACAGGGGGCGAGGTTGACCTACAATGAGCAGTTCTTC.

The genes are TRBV27 and TRBJ2-1; D is unclear. CDR1 and CDR2 from the germline V gene are MNHEY and SMNVEV (reference sequence). The CDR3 spans 17 residues. Trimming pared 0 bases from V and 0 bases from J, leaving 12 bases between. The CDR3: CASSLSGWLYSYNEQFF. CDR3 sequence (DNA): TGTGCCAGCAGTTTATCGGGTTGGCTTTACTCCTACAATGAGCAGTTCTTC.

The chain couples TRBV6-5 to TRBJ2-1; D is uncertain. Trimming shortened V by 6 bases and J by 10 bases, and 13 bases separated the two germline ends. CDR1 MNHEY and CDR2 SVGAGI come from the germline V gene. This CDR3 comprises 12 residues. This CDR3 reads CASSPGPLEQFF. In DNA, the CDR3 is TGTGCCAGCAGCCCGGGCCCGCTGGAGCAGTTCTTC.

The chain combines TRBV2 with TRBJ2-7; D possibly corresponds to TRBD2 (5 bases). V dropped 0 bases and J dropped 4 bases, with 19 bases sitting between them. The CDR3 is 17 residues long. Germline V gene lookup returns CDR1 SNHLY and CDR2 FYNNEI. CDR3 sequence: CASSEAGRIGGLYEQYF. Here the CDR3 DNA reads TGTGCCAGCAGTGAAGCAGGCCGAATCGGAGGATTGTACGAGCAGTACTTC.

The chain uses TRBV10-1 and TRBJ2-2; possible D gene TRBD1, 5 bases. CDR1 is WNHNN and CDR2 is SYGVQD in the germline V gene (reference sequence). The CDR3 covers 15 residues. V was shortened by 1 base and J by 4 bases, with 10 bases between the two germline ends. CDR3 bases: TGCGCCAGCAGTGAGTGGCAGGGCGGCACCGGGGAGCTGTTTTTT. Translating it yields CASSEWQGGTGELFF.

The chain links TRBV4-1 to TRBJ1-2, with 8 positions matching TRBD1. CDR1 MGHRA and CDR2 YSYEKL come from the germline V gene. J was trimmed by 3 bases and V by 6 bases; bases with no gene match: 6. The length of the CDR3 is 14 residues. This CDR3 reads CASSSGGRDYGYTF. In DNA, the CDR3 is TGCGCCAGCAGTTCAGGGGGCCGAGACTATGGCTACACCTTC.

The chain joins TRBV11-2 to TRBJ2-5; D is uncertain. V was cut by 1 base and J by 5 bases, with 8 bases left in between. CDR3 length: 13 amino acids. Germline V lookup: CDR1 SGHAT, CDR2 FQNNGV. In DNA, the CDR3 is TGTGCCAGCAGCTTAGCTCCTGTCGAGACCCAGTACTTC. It translates to CASSLAPVETQYF.

The V call is TRBV27, the J call TRBJ2-2, with TRBD2 identical over 7 bases. Germline loops: CDR1 MNHEY, CDR2 SMNVEV (reference sequence). Unmatched junction bases numbered 0, after V lost 4 bases and J lost 7 bases. The CDR3 consists of 12 residues. Written as DNA, the CDR3 is TGTGCCAGCAGTTGGACTAGCGGGGAGCTGTTTTTT. Its protein is CASSWTSGELFF.

This clone appeared once. The rearrangement joins TRBV30 to TRBJ2-1, with TRBD2 matching over 9 bases. V shed 2 bases and J 12 bases; nucleotides not matched to a gene: 20. This CDR3 contains 17 residues. CDR1 and CDR2 (germline): GTSNPN, SVGIG (reference sequence). CDR3 nucleotides: TGTGCCTGGAGTTACCTTAGCGGGAGAGGAGAGGTTTGTTGGCAGTTCTTC. Encoded protein: CAWSYLSGRGEVCWQFF.

This clone appeared a single time. The genes are TRBV15 and TRBJ2-7; 9 bases match TRBD2. With 5 bases clipped from V and 0 bases from J, the junction kept 2 bases outside the gene matches. Per the germline V gene, CDR1 is LNHNV and CDR2 is YYDKDF (reference sequence). The CDR3 spans 14 residues. CDR3 protein: CATSLSGSSYEQYF. The DNA for the CDR3 is TGTGCCACCAGCCTTAGCGGGAGCTCCTACGAGCAGTACTTC.

The gene calls are TRBV7-9 and TRBJ1-6, with D perhaps TRBD1 (5 bases). The CDR3 runs 14 residues. The germline V gene encodes CDR1 SEHNR and CDR2 FQNEAQ (reference sequence). V shed 6 bases and J shed 9 bases, with 15 bases lying between them. The CDR3 protein is CASSQLSGASPLHF. CDR3 DNA sequence: TGTGCCAGCAGTCAGCTGTCCGGGGCTTCACCCCTCCACTTT.

V and J are TRBV6-1 and TRBJ2-5; TRBD1 might be the D (6 bases). This CDR3 region has 15 residues. In germline, CDR1 is MNHNS, CDR2 SASEGT. V gave up 5 bases and J gave up 2 bases, with 15 bases separating them. The CDR3 region is CASSSRGQLQETQYF. DNA for the CDR3: TGTGCCAGCAGTTCTAGAGGACAGCTACAAGAGACCCAGTACTTC.

The chain carries TRBV27 and TRBJ1-5; TRBD1 is a possible D gene (6 bases). V lost 8 bases and J 0 bases, leaving 29 bases between the germline ends. Germline V CDR1 and CDR2: MNHEY, SMNVEV (reference sequence). The CDR3 contains 20 residues. The CDR3 nucleotides are TGTGCCAGCCGTAGTGGACGCCGGGACACAATGATTAATAGCAATCAGCCCCAGCATTTT. This codes for CASRSGRRDTMINSNQPQHF.

This sequence joins TRBV5-1 and TRBJ2-7, with D perhaps TRBD1 (5 bases). Germline V gene sequence: CDR1 SGHRS, CDR2 YFSETQ. V was trimmed by 0 bases and J by 7 bases, leaving 14 bases between them. The CDR3 sequence is 14 residues long. The CDR3, as DNA: TGCGCCAGCAGCTTGGCCCTGGACACGATAGAGCAGTACTTC. It yields the protein CASSLALDTIEQYF.

The chain links TRBV5-1 to TRBJ2-5; no reliable D call. V was cut by 2 bases and J by 2 bases, with 13 bases left in between. Germline values: CDR1 SGHRS, CDR2 YFSETQ. The CDR3 loop spans 15 amino acids. CDR3 in DNA: TGCGCCAGCAGCTTATCTCCGGAAAATCAAGAGACCCAGTACTTC. Translated: CASSLSPENQETQYF.

This clone occurred a few times. V and J are TRBV27 and TRBJ1-2; maybe TRBD1 (6 bases). Germline V gene data show CDR1 as MNHEY and CDR2 as SMNVEV (reference sequence). The CDR3 extends over 13 amino acids. The V end lost 3 bases, the J end lost 8 bases, and 13 bases lay between the germline ends. The DNA of the CDR3 is TGTGCCAGCAGTTTTGGGGGCAGTTGGGGCTACACCTTC. This encodes CASSFGGSWGYTF.

This clone showed up just once. CDR3: CASSEGHTMNTEAFF. In DNA form, the CDR3 reads TGTGCCAGCAGTGAAGGGCATACCATGAACACTGAAGCTTTCTTT. The J gene is TRBJ1-1, the V gene TRBV6-1, with D unresolved. Germline V CDR1 and CDR2: MNHNS, SASEGT. V was clipped by 1 base and J by 0 bases, with 9 bases between them. This CDR3 contains 15 residues.

The genes are TRBV5-6 and TRBJ1-6; D may be TRBD1 (6 bases). V was pared by 0 bases and J by 14 bases, with 12 bases between. This CDR3 is built from 13 residues. Germline V gives CDR1 SGHDT, CDR2 YYEEEE. The CDR3: CASSLGGREALHF. CDR3 bases: TGTGCCAGCAGCTTGGGGGGGCGGGAAGCCCTCCACTTT.

This chain joins TRBV4-1 and TRBJ2-7, with D unclear. The CDR3 is 13 residues long. V was shortened by 2 bases and J by 4 bases, with 9 bases between the two germline ends. The germline gives CDR1 MGHRA, CDR2 YSYEKL. The CDR3 loop reads CASSQKGSYEQYF. CDR3 coding DNA: TGCGCCAGCAGCCAAAAGGGATCGTACGAGCAGTACTTC.

About this clone: A much larger clonotype is one base distant, so this may be a read error. Distinct nucleotide sequences in the sample also encode this CDR3. The chain has TRBV5-6 and TRBJ1-1; D call uncertain. From germline, CDR1 is SGHDT and CDR2 YYEEEE. V lost 4 bases and J 0 bases, leaving 7 bases between the germline ends. The CDR3 length is 13 residues. The CDR3 here is CASSLGMNTEAFF. The CDR3, as DNA: TGTGCCAGCAGCCTAGGAATGAACACTGAAGCTTTCTTT.

The chain links TRBV7-9 to TRBJ2-5, with 8 bases matching TRBD1. The CDR3 has 15 residues. Trimming took 6 bases from V and 5 from J; bases not matched to a gene: 11. Germline-derived CDR1 and CDR2 are SEHNR and FQNEAQ (reference sequence). The DNA for the CDR3 is TGTGCCAGCAGGTCCAAACAGGGGGAGGTGGAGACCCAGTACTTC. It encodes CASRSKQGEVETQYF.

This chain uses TRBV11-2 with TRBJ1-5; 7 bases fit TRBD1. The CDR3 extends over 16 amino acids. CDR1 SGHAT and CDR2 FQNNGV come from the germline V gene. V shed 1 base and J 5 bases; nucleotides not matched to a gene: 8. The chain's CDR3 is CASSLGAGGIDQPQHF. The CDR3 DNA reads as TGTGCCAGCAGCTTAGGGGCAGGGGGGATCGATCAGCCCCAGCATTTT. Using reference TRBV11-2 and TRBJ1-5 for the parts outside the CDR3, the full variable domain is EAGVAQSPRYKIIEKRQSVAFWCNPISGHATLYWYQQILGQGPKLLIQFQNNGVVDDSQLPKDRFSAERLKGVDSTLKIQPAKLEDSAVYLCASSLGAGGIDQPQHFGDGTRLSIL.

This clone has a handful of counts. Other DNA sequences within the sample encode an identical CDR3. The chain employs TRBV7-9 and TRBJ1-1; the D is unclear. CDR3 length: 12 amino acids. The germline gives CDR1 SEHNR, CDR2 FQNEAQ (reference sequence). Trimming shortened V by 3 bases and J by 3 bases, and 5 bases separated the two germline ends. CDR3 sequence reads: CASSFGDTEAFF. CDR3 bases: TGTGCCAGCAGCTTTGGAGACACTGAAGCTTTCTTT.

The chain has TRBV29-1 and TRBJ2-5; 8 positions match TRBD2. Germline lookup yields CDR1 SQVTM and CDR2 ANQGSEA. The V and J ends lost 0 bases and 2 bases, in that order; junction bases with no gene match: 8. This CDR3 region has 16 residues. Here the CDR3 DNA reads TGCAGCGTTGAAGATTGGGGGAGCGGGGGACAAGAGACCCAGTACTTC. Residues: CSVEDWGSGGQETQYF.